Listed below are T cell receptor beta chains from one sample, sequenced in a study of monozygotic twins with inflammatory bowel disease. One entry per CDR3 protein, without DNA, is what TCRdb gives after re-calling the 5' RACE reads. In all, the sample yields approximately 330,000 distinct CDR3 sequences. Sequenced sample: blood. The receptors were gathered from a human donor with ulcerative colitis or Crohn's disease, or a healthy co-twin of an affected twin (not recorded which). CDR3s include the opening cysteine and the closing phenylalanine or tryptophan.

>TRBJ2-1|TRBV6-5
CASSRDNEQFF
>TRBJ1-1|TRBV29-1
CSVRSQGQNTEAFF
>TRBJ1-1|TRBV10-2
CASRTDRNTEAFF
>TRBJ2-2|TRBV14
CASSPYVLSGELFF
>TRBJ1-2|TRBV20-1
CSARVRREDGYTF
>TRBJ2-7|TRBV30
CAWSWGQSYEQYF
>TRBJ2-3|TRBV7-9
CASSLLGIDTQYF
>TRBJ2-3|TRBV30
CVWNLWRGDTQYF
>TRBJ2-5|TRBV15
CATSRDHRRLETQYF
>TRBJ1-4|TRBV19
CASSTGQLYEKLFF
>TRBJ2-3|TRBV19
CASSVHRDTQYF
>TRBJ1-2|TRBV6-5
CASSYSLLGANYGYTF
>TRBJ2-1|TRBV20-1
CSAEIDPSYNEQFF
>TRBJ1-1|TRBV5-1
CASSLSGATEAFF
>TRBJ1-2|TRBV30
CAWSVPRGYTF
>TRBJ2-1|TRBV24-1
CATSDLAGSGYNEQFF
>TRBJ2-7|TRBV2
CASKQDRLVSEQYF
>TRBJ2-7|TRBV14
CASSQGQGMLTYEQYF
>TRBJ2-3|TRBV14
CASRVASTDTQYF
>TRBJ1-2|TRBV30
CASTGAGNYGYTF
>TRBJ1-3|TRBV28
CASSTLSGSGNTIYF
>TRBJ2-1|TRBV5-5
CASSLTFTGGRDYNEQFF
>TRBJ2-7|TRBV7-8
CASSLGGIGTGSYEQYF
>TRBJ2-7|TRBV21-1
CASSNWALTLGFYEQYF
>TRBJ2-1|TRBV5-1
CASSSVLAGEVDEQFF
>TRBJ2-2|TRBV12-3/TRBV12-4
CASSLLFSGELFF
>TRBJ2-2|TRBV10-3
CAISEITGGELFF
>TRBJ2-1|TRBV20-1
CSASERRGNEQFF
>TRBJ1-2|TRBV27
CASSLSWGNGYTF
>TRBJ2-1|TRBV5-1
CASRLGNNEQFF
>TRBJ2-7|TRBV5-6
CASSFPGQGNYEQYF
>TRBJ2-1|TRBV11-1
CASSSLTSGRAASYNEQFF